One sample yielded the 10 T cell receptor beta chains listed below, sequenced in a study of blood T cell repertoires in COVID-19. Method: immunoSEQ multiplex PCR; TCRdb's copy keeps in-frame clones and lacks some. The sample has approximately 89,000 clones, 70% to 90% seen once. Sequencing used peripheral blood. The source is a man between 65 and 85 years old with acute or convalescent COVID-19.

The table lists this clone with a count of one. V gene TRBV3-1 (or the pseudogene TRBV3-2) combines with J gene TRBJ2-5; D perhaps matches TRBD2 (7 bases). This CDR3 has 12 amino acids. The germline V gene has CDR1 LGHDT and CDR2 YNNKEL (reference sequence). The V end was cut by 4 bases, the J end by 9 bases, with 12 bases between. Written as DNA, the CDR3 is TGTGCCAGCAGCCCCGGGGGGCTACCCCAGTACTTC. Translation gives CASSPGGLPQYF.

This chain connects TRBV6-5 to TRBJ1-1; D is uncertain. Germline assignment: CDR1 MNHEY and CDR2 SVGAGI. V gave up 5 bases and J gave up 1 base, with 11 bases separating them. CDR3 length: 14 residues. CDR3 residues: CASSPGPANTEAFF. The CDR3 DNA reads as TGTGCCAGCAGTCCAGGCCCAGCGAACACTGAAGCTTTCTTT.

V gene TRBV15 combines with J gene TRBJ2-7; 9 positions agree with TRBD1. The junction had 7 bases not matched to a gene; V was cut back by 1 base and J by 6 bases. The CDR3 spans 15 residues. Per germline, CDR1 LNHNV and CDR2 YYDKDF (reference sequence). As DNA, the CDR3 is TGTGCCACCAGCAGAGGAAATAACAGGGGGCGCGAGCAGTACGTC. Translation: CATSRGNNRGREQYV.

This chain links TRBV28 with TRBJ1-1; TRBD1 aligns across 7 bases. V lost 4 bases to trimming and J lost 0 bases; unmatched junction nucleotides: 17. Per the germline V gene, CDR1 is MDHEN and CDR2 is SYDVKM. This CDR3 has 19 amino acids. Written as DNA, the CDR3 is TGTGCCAGCAGTTCGATTAGGACAGGCCCTTACCAGGTGAACACTGAAGCTTTCTTT. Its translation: CASSSIRTGPYQVNTEAFF.

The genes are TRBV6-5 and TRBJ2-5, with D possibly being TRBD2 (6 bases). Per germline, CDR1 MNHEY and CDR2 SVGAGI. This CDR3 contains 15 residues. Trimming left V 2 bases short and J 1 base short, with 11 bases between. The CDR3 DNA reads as TGTGCCAGCAGTTACGGGGGGTTACTCCAAGAGACCCAGTACTTC. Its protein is CASSYGGLLQETQYF.

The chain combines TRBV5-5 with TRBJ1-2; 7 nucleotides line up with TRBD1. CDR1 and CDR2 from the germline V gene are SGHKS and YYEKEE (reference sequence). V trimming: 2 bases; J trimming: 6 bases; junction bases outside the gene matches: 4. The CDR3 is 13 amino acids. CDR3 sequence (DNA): TGTGCCAGCAGCTTCACAGGGGTCGATGGCTACACCTTC. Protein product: CASSFTGVDGYTF. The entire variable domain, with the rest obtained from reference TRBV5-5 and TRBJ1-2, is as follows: DAGVTQSPTHLIKTRGQQVTLRCSPISGHKSVSWYQQVLGQGPQFIFQYYEKEERGRGNFPDRFSARQFPNYSSELNVNALLLGDSALYLCASSFTGVDGYTFGSGTRLTVV.

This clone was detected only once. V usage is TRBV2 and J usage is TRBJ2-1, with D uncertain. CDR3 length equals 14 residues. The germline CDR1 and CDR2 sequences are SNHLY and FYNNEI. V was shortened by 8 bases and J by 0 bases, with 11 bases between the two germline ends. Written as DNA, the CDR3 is TGTGCCAGCCGCCCTTACAGCTCCTACAATGAGCAGTTCTTC. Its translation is CASRPYSSYNEQFF.

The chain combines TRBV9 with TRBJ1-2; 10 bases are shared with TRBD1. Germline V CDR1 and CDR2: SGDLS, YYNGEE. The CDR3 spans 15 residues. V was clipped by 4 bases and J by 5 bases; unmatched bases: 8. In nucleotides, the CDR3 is TGTGCCAGCAGCACCCCTGGGGACAGGGGTTATGGCTACACCTTC. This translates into CASSTPGDRGYGYTF.

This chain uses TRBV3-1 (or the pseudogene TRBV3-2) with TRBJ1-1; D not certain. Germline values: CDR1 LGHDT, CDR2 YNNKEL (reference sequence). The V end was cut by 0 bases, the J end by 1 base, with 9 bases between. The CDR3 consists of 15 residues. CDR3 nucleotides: TGTGCCAGCAGCCAAGAATGGCGGCAGAACACTGAAGCTTTCTTT. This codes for CASSQEWRQNTEAFF.

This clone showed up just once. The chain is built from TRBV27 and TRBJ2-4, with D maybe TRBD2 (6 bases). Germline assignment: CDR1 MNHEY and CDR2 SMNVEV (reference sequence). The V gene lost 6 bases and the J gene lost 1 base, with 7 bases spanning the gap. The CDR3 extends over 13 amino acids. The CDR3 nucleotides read TGTGCCAGCAGCCGGGGGGCCAAAAACATTCAGTACTTC. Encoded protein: CASSRGAKNIQYF.